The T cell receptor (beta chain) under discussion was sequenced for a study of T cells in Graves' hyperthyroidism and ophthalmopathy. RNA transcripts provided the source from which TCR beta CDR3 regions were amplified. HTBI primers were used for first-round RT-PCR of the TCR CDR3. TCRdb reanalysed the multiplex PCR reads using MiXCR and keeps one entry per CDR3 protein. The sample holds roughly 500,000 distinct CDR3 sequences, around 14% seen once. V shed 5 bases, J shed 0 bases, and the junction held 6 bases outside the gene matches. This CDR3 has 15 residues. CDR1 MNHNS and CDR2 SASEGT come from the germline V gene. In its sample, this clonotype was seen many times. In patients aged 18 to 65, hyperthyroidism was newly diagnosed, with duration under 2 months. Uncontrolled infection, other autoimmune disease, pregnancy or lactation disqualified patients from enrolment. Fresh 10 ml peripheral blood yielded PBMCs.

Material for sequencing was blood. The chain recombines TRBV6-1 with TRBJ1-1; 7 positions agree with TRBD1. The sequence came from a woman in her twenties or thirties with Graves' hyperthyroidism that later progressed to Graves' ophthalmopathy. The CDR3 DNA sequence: TGTGCCAGCAGTCCCCGGGGACAGATGAACACTGAAGCTTTCTTT. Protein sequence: CASSPRGQMNTEAFF.